This T cell receptor beta chain comes out of a study of T cell repertoires in cytomegalovirus infection. Across the study: It can be stated that public TCR beta signatures indicated CMV infection as well as a matching HLA type. Broader study findings: Individuals carrying CMV plus the relevant HLA were identified by cumulative frequency of public TCR beta families. HLA-C-restricted CMV clonotypes gave the most frequent clonotype in two of eight donors.

The CDR3 is 13 amino acids. In germline, CDR1 is SNHLY, CDR2 FYNNEI. Trimming shortened V by 8 bases and J by 1 base, and 12 bases separated the two germline ends. TCRdb independently ran MiXCR on the reads; one entry per CDR3 protein. The data contain approximately 170,000 distinct CDR3 sequences, roughly a sixth of them singletons. Of note for this clonotype: Its antigen remains unknown.

The receptor's source is a human donor in good health (CMV status not recorded). Some clones in this sample may be carry-over from other donors' samples. Sequencing was performed on CD8+ T cells from PBMCs. The chain recombines TRBV2 with TRBJ2-7; possibly TRBD1 or TRBD2 for D (5 bases each). CDR3 coding DNA: TGTGCCAGCGGGACCGAGGGATCCTACGAGCAGTACTTC. Its translation is CASGTEGSYEQYF.